Listed here is a single TCR beta chain. Its cognate antigen is unknown. Specified time point: week 35, safety follow-up. Doses comprised 300 ug of mutant IDH1 20-mer peptide each, plus topical imiquimod. Eight vaccine doses were administered to patients at weeks 1, 3, 5, 7, 11, 15, 19 and 23. The method was immunoSEQ multiplex PCR; TCRdb's version includes in-frame clones alone and lacks a portion of them. The sample has about 46,000 clones; 92% are singletons. This CDR3 has 14 amino acids. V lost 3 bases, J lost 5 bases, and 9 bases lay in between. Per germline, CDR1 SGHRS and CDR2 YFSETQ. The record originates from a study of a mutant IDH1 vaccine in newly diagnosed glioma. On the study more broadly: Before enrollment, patients got radiotherapy alone, temozolomide alone, or mostly the combination. Visits V12 and V13 fell at weeks 35 and 47, respectively.

Study findings and constraints: Vaccine-induced immune responses occurred in approximately 93% of patients.

Sequencing used PBMCs, obtained from a glioma patient whose treatment included an IDH1 peptide vaccine. The receptor's source is a man aged 50 to 59 with glioma. The chain employs TRBV5-1 and TRBJ1-6, with D possibly being TRBD1 (6 bases). The CDR3 protein is CASSSDRDNSPLHF. The DNA of the CDR3 is TGCGCCAGCAGCTCGGACAGAGATAATTCACCCCTCCACTTT.